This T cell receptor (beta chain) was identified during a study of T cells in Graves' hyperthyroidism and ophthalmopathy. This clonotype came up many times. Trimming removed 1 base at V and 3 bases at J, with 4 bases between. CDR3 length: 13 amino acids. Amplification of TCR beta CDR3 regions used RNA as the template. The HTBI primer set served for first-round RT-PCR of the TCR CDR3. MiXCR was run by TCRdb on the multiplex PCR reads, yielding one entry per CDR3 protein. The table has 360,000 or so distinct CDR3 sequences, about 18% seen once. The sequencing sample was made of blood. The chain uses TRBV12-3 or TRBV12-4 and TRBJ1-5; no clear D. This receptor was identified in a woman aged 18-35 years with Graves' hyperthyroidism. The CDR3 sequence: CASSLVLNQPQHF. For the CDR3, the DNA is TGTGCCAGCAGTTTAGTCCTCAATCAGCCCCAGCATTTT.